This T cell receptor beta chain was retrieved from a study of T cells in Graves' hyperthyroidism and ophthalmopathy (dated by TCRdb to 2018 to 2020). Regarding the complete study: Peripheral blood was collected at initial diagnosis, before any treatment. The paper describes TCR Vbeta CDR3 sequencing of roughly 130 peripheral blood samples, made up of about 41 ophthalmopathy patients, 70 to 75 hyperthyroidism patients and 17 progressor patients. Thyroid tissue and blood T-cell repertoires from about six Graves' hyperthyroidism patients were also compared in the study. For training and testing, the 95 to 100 patients in the discovery cohort were randomly divided in a 7:3 ratio. To identify distinguishing TCR V-J signatures, a discovery cohort of about 100 patients was used, comprising 43 with Graves' ophthalmopathy and about 59 with stable Graves' hyperthyroidism. Prospective prediction of ophthalmopathy was tested in an independent validation cohort consisting of about 19 hyperthyroidism patients and around 17 patients who later progressed to ophthalmopathy. Once sampling was done, hyperthyroidism patients were given methimazole at a starting dose of 30 mg daily, whereas ophthalmopathy patients were given high-dose intravenous methylprednisolone. The research as a whole found: Sample size was not statistically predetermined, and investigators were not blinded to group allocation. Blood samples also contained most of the expanded thyroid clonotypes (frequency above 0.001), which suggests that blood repertoires may reflect thyroid immune responses. In validation, the model predicted progression to ophthalmopathy a median of about 6.5 months before onset, with 65% to 71% sensitivity and around 76% specificity. Ophthalmopathy was separated from stable hyperthyroidism by a 13 V-J signature model, with about 86% sensitivity and about 81% specificity obtained in cross-validation and 80%/75% obtained in testing.

At the junction V is shortened by 3 bases and J by 3 bases; bases outside the gene matches: 2. Inclusive of the bounding cysteine and phenylalanine, the CDR3 is 15 residues long. Only the CDR3 DNA is retained, 45 bases long and in frame from the first base. From the germline V gene (reference sequence), CDR1 is GTSNPN and CDR2 is SVGIG. Moderately to severely active disease, a Clinical Activity Score of at least 3, a NOSPECS grade of at least 4, and a duration under 3 months were present in ophthalmopathy patients. Exclusion was applied to patients with uncontrolled infections, other autoimmune diseases, pregnancy or lactation. Diagnoses were established on the basis of clinical symptoms, serum thyroxine and TRAb, thyroid ultrasound, and orbital computed tomography. PBMCs were isolated from more than 8 ml of fresh peripheral blood by Ficoll-Paque density gradient centrifugation. Trizol reagent was used to extract total RNA, and RNA quality was then checked on an Agilent 2100 Bioanalyzer.

The TCR beta CDR3 regions were amplified from the RNA transcripts. For the first round of RT-PCR on the TCR CDR3, the HTBI primer set was used together with the Qiagen OneStep RT-PCR kit. Libraries were constructed in a second round of multiplex PCR, after which size selection and purification were carried out. Paired-end sequencing of the libraries was performed with 100 bp reads on an Illumina HiSeq2000. Turning to the authors' computational methods: SOAPnuke was used to process the raw data, throwing out any read that contained adapters or uncalled bases, had a mean Phred below 15, or lacked an exact constant-primer or identifier match. High-quality paired reads were merged with COPE v1.2.5, and unique nucleotide sequences were defined as clonotypes. MiTCR v1.1 was used to align the clonotypes against IMGT TRBV, TRBD and TRBJ reference segments. The analysis was restricted to V-J combinations with a frequency above 0.0001, which together covered roughly 99% of the repertoires. The TCS score was defined as the ratio of F50 (clonal expansion) to E x V (chaos), calculated using BLOSUM62-based TCRdist between CDR3 peptides within each V-J. Welch's t-statistics and random forest reduced 500 to 650 V-J features to 13, which were used in a naive Bayes classifier (R e1071). TCRdb cleaned the public reads at Q25 with fastp, built clones with MiXCR and kept in-frame beta chains. Each CDR3 protein appears once, grouped with its most common genes and DNA. The V and J calls were determined by TCRdb, not by the authors. The sample profile shows 700,000 or so distinct CDR3 sequences; 13% to 15% of them were found once. The biggest ten clones account for about an eighth of the sample.

This clonotype has ten or more counts. Which antigen it targets is not known. Nothing much larger sits one base from this clone, and base qualities are not available. The sequence is built from TRBV30 and TRBJ2-2, with 12 bases in between that match TRBD2. What was sequenced was blood. This TCR was sampled from a woman between 45 and 60 years old with Graves' ophthalmopathy. The CDR3 region reads CAWRPSGRDTGELFF. The bases are TGTGCCTGGAGGCCTAGCGGGAGGGACACCGGGGAGCTGTTTTTT. With the rest looked up from the reference TRBV30 and TRBJ2-2 genes rather than sequenced, the full variable domain is SQTIHQWPATLVQPVGSPLSLECTVEGTSNPNLYWYRQAAGRGLQLLFYSVGIGQISSEVPQNLSASRPQDRQFILSSKKLLLSDSGFYLCAWRPSGRDTGELFFGEGSRLTVL.